This passage covers 6 T cell receptor beta chains from one sample sequenced in a study of shared clonotypes between healthy human individuals. Generated by immunoSEQ multiplex PCR, the TCRdb table keeps only in-frame clones and is missing some. The sample contains fewer than 700,000 clones, around 78% of which appear only once. The specimen was PBMCs. The receptors stem from a woman aged 40-49 years in good health. Some clones in this sample may be carry-over from other donors' samples.

The rearrangement uses TRBV18 and TRBJ2-6; D is possibly TRBD1 (6 bases). The V and J ends lost 3 bases and 0 bases respectively, with 9 bases between them. Germline CDR1 KGHSH, CDR2 LQKENI. CDR3 length: 16 residues. DNA of the CDR3: TGTGCCAGCTCACCGCCGGGACACTCTGGGGCCAACGTCCTGACTTTC. Its translation: CASSPPGHSGANVLTF.

The sample holds a few counts of this clone. The V and J genes are TRBV6-4 and TRBJ2-2; no reliable D call. V dropped 3 bases and J dropped 3 bases, with 5 bases sitting between them. The CDR3 is 13 amino acids. The V gene's germline CDR1 is MRHNA and CDR2 SNTAGT. In DNA form, the CDR3 reads TGTGCCAGCAGTGAGAGCGACACCGGGGAGCTGTTTTTT. Translating gives CASSESDTGELFF.

In regard to this clone: Possible read error: a much larger clone is one base away. The chain carries TRBV2 and TRBJ1-4, with 9 bases fitting TRBD1. From germline, CDR1 is SNHLY and CDR2 FYNNEI. With 8 bases clipped from V and 8 bases from J, the junction kept 9 bases outside the gene matches. The CDR3 is 14 residues long. The chain's CDR3 is CASGSGQGEEKLFF. CDR3 DNA: TGTGCCAGCGGTTCGGGACAGGGCGAAGAAAAACTGTTTTTT.

V usage is TRBV7-3 and J usage is TRBJ2-3; 8 nucleotides line up with TRBD2. Germline CDR1 is SGHTA and CDR2 is FQGTGA. J was trimmed by 3 bases and V by 2 bases; bases with no gene match: 1. The CDR3 runs to 14 residues. The CDR3 here is CASSLVAGTDTQYF. As DNA, the CDR3 is TGTGCCAGCAGCTTAGTAGCGGGAACAGATACGCAGTATTTT.

This clone was detected only once. The V gene is TRBV4-1, the J gene TRBJ2-7; 7 bases map to TRBD1. The germline V gene has CDR1 MGHRA and CDR2 YSYEKL. This CDR3 is built from 13 residues. V was clipped by 4 bases and J by 3 bases; unmatched bases: 3. CDR3 DNA: TGCGCCAGCAGCCTAAGGGACAGCTACGAGCAGTACTTC. Its protein product is CASSLRDSYEQYF.

V gene TRBV11-2 combines with J gene TRBJ1-2, with D tentatively TRBD1 (6 bases). The CDR3 totals 16 residues. In germline, CDR1 is SGHAT, CDR2 FQNNGV. V shed 6 bases and J shed 1 base, with 18 bases lying between them. CDR3 sequence (DNA): TGTGCCAGCAGTCATATCAGGGGCCATTTTAACTATGGCTACACCTTC. Translation gives CASSHIRGHFNYGYTF. The full variable domain, with the rest looked up from reference TRBV11-2 and TRBJ1-2, is EAGVAQSPRYKIIEKRQSVAFWCNPISGHATLYWYQQILGQGPKLLIQFQNNGVVDDSQLPKDRFSAERLKGVDSTLKIQPAKLEDSAVYLCASSHIRGHFNYGYTFGSGTRLTVV.